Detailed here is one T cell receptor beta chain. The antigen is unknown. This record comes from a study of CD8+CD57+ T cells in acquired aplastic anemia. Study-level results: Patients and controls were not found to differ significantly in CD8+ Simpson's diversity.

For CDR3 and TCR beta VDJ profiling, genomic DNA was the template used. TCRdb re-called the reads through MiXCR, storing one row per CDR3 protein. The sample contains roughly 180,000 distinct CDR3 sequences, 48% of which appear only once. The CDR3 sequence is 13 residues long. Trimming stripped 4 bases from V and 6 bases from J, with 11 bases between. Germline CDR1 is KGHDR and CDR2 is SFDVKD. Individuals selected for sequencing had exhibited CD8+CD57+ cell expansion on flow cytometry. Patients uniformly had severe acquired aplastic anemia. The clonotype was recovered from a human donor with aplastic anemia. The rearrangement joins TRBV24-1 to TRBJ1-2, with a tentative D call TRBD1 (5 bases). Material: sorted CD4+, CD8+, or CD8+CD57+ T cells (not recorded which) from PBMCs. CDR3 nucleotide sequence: TGTGCCACCAGTGAAAGCGGGGGAGATGGCTACACCTTC. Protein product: CATSESGGDGYTF.